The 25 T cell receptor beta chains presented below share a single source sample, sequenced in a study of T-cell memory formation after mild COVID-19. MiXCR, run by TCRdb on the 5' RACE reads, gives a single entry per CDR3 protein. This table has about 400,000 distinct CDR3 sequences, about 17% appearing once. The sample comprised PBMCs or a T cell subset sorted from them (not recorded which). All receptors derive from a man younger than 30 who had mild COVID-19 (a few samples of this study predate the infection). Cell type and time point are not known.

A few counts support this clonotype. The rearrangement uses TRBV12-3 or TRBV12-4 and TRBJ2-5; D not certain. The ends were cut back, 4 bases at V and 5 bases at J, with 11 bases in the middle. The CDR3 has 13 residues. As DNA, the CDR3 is TGTGCCAGCAGTTCCCCTTTCTACGAGACCCAGTACTTC. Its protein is CASSSPFYETQYF.

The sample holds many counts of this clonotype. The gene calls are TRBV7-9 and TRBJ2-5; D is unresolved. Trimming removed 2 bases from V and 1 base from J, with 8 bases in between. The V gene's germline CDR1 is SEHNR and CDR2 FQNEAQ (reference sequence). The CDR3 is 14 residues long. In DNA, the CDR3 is TGTGCCAGCAGCTTAAGGGCGGTCCAAGAGACCCAGTACTTC. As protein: CASSLRAVQETQYF.

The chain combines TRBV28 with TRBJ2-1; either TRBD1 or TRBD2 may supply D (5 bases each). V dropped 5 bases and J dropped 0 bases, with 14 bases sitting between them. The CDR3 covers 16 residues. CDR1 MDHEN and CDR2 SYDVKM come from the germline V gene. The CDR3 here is CASSRMGVLSYNEQFF. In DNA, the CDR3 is TGTGCCAGCAGTAGGATGGGGGTACTCTCCTACAATGAGCAGTTCTTC.

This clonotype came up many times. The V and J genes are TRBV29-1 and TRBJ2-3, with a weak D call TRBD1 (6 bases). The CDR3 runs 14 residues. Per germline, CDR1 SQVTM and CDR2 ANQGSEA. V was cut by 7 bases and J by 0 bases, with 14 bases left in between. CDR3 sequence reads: CSAGWDTSTDTQYF. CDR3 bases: TGCAGCGCCGGTTGGGACACAAGCACAGATACGCAGTATTTT.

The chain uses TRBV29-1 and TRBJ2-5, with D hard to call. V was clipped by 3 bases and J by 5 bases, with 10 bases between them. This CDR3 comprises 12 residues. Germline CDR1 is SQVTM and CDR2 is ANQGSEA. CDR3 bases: TGCAGCGTTGAGCAGGCTGGGGAGACCCAGTACTTC. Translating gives CSVEQAGETQYF.

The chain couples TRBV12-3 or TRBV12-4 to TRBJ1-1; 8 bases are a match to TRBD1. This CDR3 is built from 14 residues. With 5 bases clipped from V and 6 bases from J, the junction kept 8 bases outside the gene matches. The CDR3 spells CASSRQGQGAEAFF. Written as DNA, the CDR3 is TGTGCCAGCAGTCGCCAAGGACAGGGAGCTGAAGCTTTCTTT.

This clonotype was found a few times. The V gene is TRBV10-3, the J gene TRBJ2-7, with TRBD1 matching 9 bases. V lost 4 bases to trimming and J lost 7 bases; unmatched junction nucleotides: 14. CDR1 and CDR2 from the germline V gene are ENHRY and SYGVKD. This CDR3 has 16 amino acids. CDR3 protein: CAISGTIGTGPGEQYV. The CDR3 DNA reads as TGTGCCATCAGTGGAACGATCGGGACAGGGCCAGGGGAGCAGTACGTC.

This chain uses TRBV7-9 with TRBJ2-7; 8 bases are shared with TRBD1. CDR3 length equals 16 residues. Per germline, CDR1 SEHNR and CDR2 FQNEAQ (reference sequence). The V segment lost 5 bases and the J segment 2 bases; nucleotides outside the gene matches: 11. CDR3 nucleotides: TGTGCCAGCAGCCGACCGGGACAGGATATTACCTACGAGCAGTACTTC. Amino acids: CASSRPGQDITYEQYF. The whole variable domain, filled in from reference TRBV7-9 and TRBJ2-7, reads DTGVSQNPRHKITKRGQNVTFRCDPISEHNRLYWYRQTLGQGPEFLTYFQNEAQLEKSRLLSDRFSAERPKGSFSTLEIQRTEQGDSAMYLCASSRPGQDITYEQYFGPGTRLTVT.

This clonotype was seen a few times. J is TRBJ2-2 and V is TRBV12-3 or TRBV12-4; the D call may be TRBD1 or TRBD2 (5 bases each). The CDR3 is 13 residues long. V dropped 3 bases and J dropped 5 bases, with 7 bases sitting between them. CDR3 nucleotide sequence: TGTGCCAGCAGTTTCTGGGGGACCGGGGAGCTGTTTTTT. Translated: CASSFWGTGELFF.

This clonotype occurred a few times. CDR3: CASSQEPQTGWRTDTQYF. In DNA, the CDR3 is TGCGCCAGCAGCCAAGAGCCCCAGACAGGGTGGCGCACAGATACGCAGTATTTT. The V and J genes are TRBV4-1 and TRBJ2-3; 7 bases are a match to TRBD1. There are 18 residues in the CDR3. J lost 1 base, V lost 0 bases, and 10 bases had no gene match. Germline loops: CDR1 MGHRA, CDR2 YSYEKL.

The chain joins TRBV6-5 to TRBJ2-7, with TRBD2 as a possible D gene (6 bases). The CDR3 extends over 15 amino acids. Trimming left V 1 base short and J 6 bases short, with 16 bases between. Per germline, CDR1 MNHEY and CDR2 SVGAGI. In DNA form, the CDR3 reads TGTGCCAGCAGTTACTTGGGGGGAGACGGTAGCGAGCAGTACTTC. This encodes CASSYLGGDGSEQYF.

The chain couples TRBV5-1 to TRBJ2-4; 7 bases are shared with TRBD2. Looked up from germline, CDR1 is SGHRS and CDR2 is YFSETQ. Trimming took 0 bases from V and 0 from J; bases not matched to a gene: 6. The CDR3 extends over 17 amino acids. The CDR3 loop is CASSLDASGKAKNIQYF. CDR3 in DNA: TGCGCCAGCAGCTTGGATGCTAGCGGAAAAGCCAAAAACATTCAGTACTTC.

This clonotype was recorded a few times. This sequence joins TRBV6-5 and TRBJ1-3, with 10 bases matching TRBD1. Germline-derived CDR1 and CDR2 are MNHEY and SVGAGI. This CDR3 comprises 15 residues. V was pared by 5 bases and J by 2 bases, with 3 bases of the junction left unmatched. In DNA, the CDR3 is TGTGCCAGCAGTCCAGGACAGGGGGCTGGAAACACCATATATTTT. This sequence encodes CASSPGQGAGNTIYF.

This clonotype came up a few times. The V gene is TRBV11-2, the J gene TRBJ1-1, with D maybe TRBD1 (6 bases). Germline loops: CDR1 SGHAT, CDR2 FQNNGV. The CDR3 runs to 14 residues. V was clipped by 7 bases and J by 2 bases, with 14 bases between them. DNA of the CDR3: TGTGCCAGCAACCCGGCAGGGGTAAACACTGAAGCTTTCTTT. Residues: CASNPAGVNTEAFF.

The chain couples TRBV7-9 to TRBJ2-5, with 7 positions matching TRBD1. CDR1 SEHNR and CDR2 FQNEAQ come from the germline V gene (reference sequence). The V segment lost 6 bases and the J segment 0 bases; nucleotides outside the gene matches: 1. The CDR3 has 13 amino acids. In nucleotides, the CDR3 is TGTGCCAGCAGACAGGGGAACCAAGAGACCCAGTACTTC. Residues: CASRQGNQETQYF. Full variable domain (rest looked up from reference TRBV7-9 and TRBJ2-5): DTGVSQNPRHKITKRGQNVTFRCDPISEHNRLYWYRQTLGQGPEFLTYFQNEAQLEKSRLLSDRFSAERPKGSFSTLEIQRTEQGDSAMYLCASRQGNQETQYFGPGTRLLVL.

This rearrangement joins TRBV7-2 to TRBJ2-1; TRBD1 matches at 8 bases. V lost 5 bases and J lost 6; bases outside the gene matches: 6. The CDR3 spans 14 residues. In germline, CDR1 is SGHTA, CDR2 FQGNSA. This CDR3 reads CASSTQDRVNEQFF. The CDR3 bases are TGTGCCAGCAGCACGCAGGACAGGGTCAATGAGCAGTTCTTC.

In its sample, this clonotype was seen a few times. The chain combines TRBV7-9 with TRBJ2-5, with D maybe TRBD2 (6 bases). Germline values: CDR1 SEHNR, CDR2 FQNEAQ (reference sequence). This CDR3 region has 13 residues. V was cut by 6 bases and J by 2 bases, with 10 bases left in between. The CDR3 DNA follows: TGTGCCAGCAGTTCGGGGGAACAAGAGACCCAGTACTTC. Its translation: CASSSGEQETQYF.

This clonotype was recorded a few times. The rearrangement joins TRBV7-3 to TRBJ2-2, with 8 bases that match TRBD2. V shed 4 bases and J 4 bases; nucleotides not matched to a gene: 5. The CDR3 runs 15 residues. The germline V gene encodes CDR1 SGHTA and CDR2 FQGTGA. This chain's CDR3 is CASSSLAGVTGELFF. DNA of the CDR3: TGTGCCAGCAGCTCTCTAGCGGGCGTCACCGGGGAGCTGTTTTTT.

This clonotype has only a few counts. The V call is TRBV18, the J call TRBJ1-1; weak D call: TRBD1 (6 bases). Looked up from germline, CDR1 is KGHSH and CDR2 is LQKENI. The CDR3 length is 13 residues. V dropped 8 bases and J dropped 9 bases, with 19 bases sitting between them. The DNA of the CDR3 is TGTGCCAGCACAACCTCGGACAGATCTCAAGCTTTCTTT. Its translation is CASTTSDRSQAFF.

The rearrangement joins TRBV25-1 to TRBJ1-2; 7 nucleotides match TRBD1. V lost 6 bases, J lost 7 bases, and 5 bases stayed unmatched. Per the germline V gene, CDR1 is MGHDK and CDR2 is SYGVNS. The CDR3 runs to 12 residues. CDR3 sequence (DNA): TGTGCCAGCAGGACAGGGTCGCTTGGCTACACCTTC. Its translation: CASRTGSLGYTF.

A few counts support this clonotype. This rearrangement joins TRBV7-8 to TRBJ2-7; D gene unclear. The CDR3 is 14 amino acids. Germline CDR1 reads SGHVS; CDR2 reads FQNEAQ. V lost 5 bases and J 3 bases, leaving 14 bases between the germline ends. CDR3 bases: TGTGCCAGCAGCCCACGCGAAGCTAGCTACGAGCAGTACTTC. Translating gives CASSPREASYEQYF.

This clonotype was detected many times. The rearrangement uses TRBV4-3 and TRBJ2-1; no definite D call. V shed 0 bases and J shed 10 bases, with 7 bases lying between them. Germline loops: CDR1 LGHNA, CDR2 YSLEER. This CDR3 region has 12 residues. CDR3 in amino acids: CASSQDGGEQFF. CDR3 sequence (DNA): TGCGCCAGCAGCCAAGATGGCGGAGAGCAGTTCTTC.

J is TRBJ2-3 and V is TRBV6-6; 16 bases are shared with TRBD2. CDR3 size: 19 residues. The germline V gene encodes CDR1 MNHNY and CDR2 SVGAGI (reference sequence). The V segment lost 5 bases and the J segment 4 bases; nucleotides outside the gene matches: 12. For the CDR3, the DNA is TGTGCCAGCAGTGCTCCGGGACTAGCGGGGGGGAGACTCCCAGATACGCAGTATTTT. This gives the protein CASSAPGLAGGRLPDTQYF.

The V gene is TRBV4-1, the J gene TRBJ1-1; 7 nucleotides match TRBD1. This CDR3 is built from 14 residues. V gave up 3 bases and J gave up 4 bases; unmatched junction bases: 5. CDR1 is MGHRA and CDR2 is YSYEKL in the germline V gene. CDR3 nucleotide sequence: TGCGCCAGCAGCCATGGTACAGGGGCCACTGAAGCTTTCTTT. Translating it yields CASSHGTGATEAFF.

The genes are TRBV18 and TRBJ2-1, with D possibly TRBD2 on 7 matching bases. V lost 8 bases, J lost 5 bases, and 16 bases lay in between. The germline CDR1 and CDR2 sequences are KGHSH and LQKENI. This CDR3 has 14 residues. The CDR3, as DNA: TGTGCCAGCACAACGGGGGGCCCCAACAATGAGCAGTTCTTC. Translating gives CASTTGGPNNEQFF.